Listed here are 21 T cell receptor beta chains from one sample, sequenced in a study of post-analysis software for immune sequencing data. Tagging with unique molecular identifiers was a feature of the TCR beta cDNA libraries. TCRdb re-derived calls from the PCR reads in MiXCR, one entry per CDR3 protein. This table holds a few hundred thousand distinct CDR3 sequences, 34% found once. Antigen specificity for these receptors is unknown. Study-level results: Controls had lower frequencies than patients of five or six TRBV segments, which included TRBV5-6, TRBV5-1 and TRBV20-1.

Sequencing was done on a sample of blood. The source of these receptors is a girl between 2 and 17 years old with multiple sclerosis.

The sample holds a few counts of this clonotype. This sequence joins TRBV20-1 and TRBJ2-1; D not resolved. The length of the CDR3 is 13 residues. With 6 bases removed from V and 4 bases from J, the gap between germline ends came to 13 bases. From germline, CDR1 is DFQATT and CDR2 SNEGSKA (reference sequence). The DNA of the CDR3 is TGCAGTGCAACCCGGACCGCTTACAATGAGCAGTTCTTC. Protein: CSATRTAYNEQFF.

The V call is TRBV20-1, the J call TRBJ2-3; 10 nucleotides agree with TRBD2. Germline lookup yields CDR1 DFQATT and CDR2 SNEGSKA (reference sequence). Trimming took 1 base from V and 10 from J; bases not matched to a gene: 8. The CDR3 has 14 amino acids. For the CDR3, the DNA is TGCAGTGCTAGAGCCACTAGCGGGGTTCTCTCGCAGTATTTT. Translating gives CSARATSGVLSQYF.

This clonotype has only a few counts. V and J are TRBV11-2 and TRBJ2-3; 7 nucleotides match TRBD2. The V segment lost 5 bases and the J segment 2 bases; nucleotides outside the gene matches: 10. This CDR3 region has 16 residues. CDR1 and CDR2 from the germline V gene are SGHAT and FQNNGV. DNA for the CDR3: TGTGCCAGCAGCCCGGCGGCTAGCGGTTCCACAGATACGCAGTATTTT. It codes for CASSPAASGSTDTQYF.

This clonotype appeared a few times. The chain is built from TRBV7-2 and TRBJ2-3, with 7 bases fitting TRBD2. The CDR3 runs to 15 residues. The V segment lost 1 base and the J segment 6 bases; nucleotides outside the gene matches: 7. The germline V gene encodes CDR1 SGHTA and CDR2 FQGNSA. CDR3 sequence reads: CASSLGTSESDTQYF. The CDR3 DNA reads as TGTGCCAGCAGCTTAGGGACTAGTGAGTCCGATACGCAGTATTTT. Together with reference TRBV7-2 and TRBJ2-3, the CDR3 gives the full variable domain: GAGVSQSPSNKVTEKGKDVELRCDPISGHTALYWYRQSLGQGLEFLIYFQGNSAPDKSGLPSDRFSAERTGGSVSTLTIQRTQQEDSAVYLCASSLGTSESDTQYFGPGTRLTVL.

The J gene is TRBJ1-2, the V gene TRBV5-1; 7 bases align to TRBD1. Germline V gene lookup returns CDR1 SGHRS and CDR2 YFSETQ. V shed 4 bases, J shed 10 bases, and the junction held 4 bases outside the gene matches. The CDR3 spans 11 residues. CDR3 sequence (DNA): TGCGCCAGCAGCCAGACAGGGACCTACACCTTC. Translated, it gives CASSQTGTYTF.

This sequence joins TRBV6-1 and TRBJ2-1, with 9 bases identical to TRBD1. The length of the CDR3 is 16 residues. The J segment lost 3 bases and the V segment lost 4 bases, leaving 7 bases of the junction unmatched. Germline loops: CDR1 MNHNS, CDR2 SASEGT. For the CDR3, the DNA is TGTGCCAGCAGTGCGTTGACAGGGGGGGACTACAATGAGCAGTTCTTC. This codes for CASSALTGGDYNEQFF.

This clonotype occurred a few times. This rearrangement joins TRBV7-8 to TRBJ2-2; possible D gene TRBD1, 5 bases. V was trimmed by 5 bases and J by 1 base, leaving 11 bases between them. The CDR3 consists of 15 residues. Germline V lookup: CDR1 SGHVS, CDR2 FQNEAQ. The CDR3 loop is CASSPFQGNTGELFF. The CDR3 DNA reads TGTGCCAGCAGCCCATTCCAGGGGAACACCGGGGAGCTGTTTTTT.

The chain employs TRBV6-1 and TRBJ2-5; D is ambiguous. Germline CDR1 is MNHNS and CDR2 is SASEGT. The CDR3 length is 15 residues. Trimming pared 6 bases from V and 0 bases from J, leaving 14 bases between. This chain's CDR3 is CASSEPTTYQETQYF. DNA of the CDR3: TGTGCCAGCAGCGAGCCGACGACGTACCAAGAGACCCAGTACTTC.

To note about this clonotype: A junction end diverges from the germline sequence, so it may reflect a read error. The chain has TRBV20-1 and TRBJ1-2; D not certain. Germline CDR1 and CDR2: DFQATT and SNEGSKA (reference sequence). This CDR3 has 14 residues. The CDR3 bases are TGCAGTGCTTCCCTCGGACGGGGTAACGATGGCTACACCTTC. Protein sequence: CSASLGRGNDGYTF.

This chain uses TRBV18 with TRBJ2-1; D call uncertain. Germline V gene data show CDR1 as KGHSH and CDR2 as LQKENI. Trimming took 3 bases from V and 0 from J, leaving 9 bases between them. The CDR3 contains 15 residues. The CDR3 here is CASSPTQSSYNEQFF. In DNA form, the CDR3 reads TGTGCCAGCTCACCCACGCAGAGCTCCTACAATGAGCAGTTCTTC.

For the CDR3, the DNA is TGCGCCAGCAGCTTGGCGTCCACCTACAATGAGCAGTTCTTC. This translates into CASSLASTYNEQFF. The chain carries TRBV5-1 and TRBJ2-1; D is undetermined. Looked up from germline, CDR1 is SGHRS and CDR2 is YFSETQ. CDR3 length: 14 residues. V was clipped by 0 bases and J by 2 bases, with 6 bases between them.

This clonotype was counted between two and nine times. The chain's CDR3 is CSVARSVGTEAFF. The CDR3 coding sequence is TGCAGCGTCGCTAGATCCGTGGGCACTGAAGCTTTCTTT. This chain connects TRBV29-1 to TRBJ1-1, with no clear D. CDR1 is SQVTM and CDR2 is ANQGSEA in the germline V gene. CDR3 length: 13 residues. V gave up 6 bases and J gave up 4 bases, with 15 bases separating them.

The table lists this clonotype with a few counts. CDR3 sequence reads: CASSLVQGGGPHEQFF. CDR3 DNA: TGTGCCAGCAGCTTGGTTCAGGGCGGGGGCCCACATGAGCAGTTCTTC. The rearrangement links TRBV5-5 to TRBJ2-1; D perhaps matches TRBD2 (7 bases). Germline-derived CDR1 and CDR2 are SGHKS and YYEKEE (reference sequence). V lost 0 bases to trimming and J lost 8 bases, with 18 bases between them. The CDR3 consists of 16 residues. The variable domain in full, with the rest retrieved from reference TRBV5-5 and TRBJ2-1, is DAGVTQSPTHLIKTRGQQVTLRCSPISGHKSVSWYQQVLGQGPQFIFQYYEKEERGRGNFPDRFSARQFPNYSSELNVNALLLGDSALYLCASSLVQGGGPHEQFFGPGTRLTVL.

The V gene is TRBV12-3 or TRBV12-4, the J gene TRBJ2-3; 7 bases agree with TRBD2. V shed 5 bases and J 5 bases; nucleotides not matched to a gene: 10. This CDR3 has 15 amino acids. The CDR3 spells CASSTSAGYGDTQYF. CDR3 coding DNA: TGTGCCAGCAGTACTAGCGCTGGCTACGGAGATACGCAGTATTTT.

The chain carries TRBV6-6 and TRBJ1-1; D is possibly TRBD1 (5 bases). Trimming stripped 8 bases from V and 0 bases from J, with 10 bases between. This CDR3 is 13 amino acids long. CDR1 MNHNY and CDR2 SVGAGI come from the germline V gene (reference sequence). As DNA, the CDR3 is TGTGCCAGCGGGGGGTTTATGAACACTGAAGCTTTCTTT. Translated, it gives CASGGFMNTEAFF.

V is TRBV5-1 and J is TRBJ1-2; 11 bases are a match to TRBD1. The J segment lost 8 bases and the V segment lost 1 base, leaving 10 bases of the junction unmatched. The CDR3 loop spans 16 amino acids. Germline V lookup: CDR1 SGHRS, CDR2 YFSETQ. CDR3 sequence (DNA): TGCGCCAGCAGCTTGCGGACAGGGGGCGCTGGATCAGGCTACACCTTC. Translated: CASSLRTGGAGSGYTF.

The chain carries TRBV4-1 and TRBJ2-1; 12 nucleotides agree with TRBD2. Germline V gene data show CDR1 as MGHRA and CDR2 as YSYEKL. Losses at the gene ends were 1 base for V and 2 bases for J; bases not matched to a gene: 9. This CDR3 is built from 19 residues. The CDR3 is CASSQVSSGLAGPYNEQFF. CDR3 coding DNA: TGCGCCAGCAGCCAAGTAAGTTCCGGACTAGCGGGACCCTACAATGAGCAGTTCTTC.

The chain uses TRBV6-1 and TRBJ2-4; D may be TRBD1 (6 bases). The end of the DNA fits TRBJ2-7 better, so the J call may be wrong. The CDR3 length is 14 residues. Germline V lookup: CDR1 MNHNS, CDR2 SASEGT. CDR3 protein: CASSEGINRVEQYF. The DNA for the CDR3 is TGTGCCAGCAGTGAAGGGATTAACAGGGTCGAGCAGTACTTC.

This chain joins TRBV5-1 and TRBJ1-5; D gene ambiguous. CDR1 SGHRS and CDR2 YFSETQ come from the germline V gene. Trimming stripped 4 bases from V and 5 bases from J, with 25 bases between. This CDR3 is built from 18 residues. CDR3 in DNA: TGCGCCAGCAGCCCTGGTGGTTGGGGAGTGGGCGGTGATCAGCCCCAGCATTTT. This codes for CASSPGGWGVGGDQPQHF.

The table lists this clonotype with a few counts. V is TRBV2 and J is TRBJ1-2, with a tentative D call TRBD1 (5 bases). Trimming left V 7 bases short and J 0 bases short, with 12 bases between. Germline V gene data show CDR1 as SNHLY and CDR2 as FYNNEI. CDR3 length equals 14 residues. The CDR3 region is CASTMGPPNYGYTF. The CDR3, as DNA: TGTGCCAGCACGATGGGACCGCCTAACTATGGCTACACCTTC.

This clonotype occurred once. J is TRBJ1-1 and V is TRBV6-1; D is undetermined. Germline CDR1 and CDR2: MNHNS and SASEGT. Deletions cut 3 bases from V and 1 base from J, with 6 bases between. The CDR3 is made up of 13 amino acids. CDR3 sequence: CASSDFGNTEAFF. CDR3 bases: TGTGCCAGCAGTGATTTTGGGAACACTGAAGCTTTCTTT.